The source of this T cell receptor beta chain is a study of blood T cells in healthy people across ages. Whenever a sample was processed, at least 6 million PBMCs were isolated. The authors ran a second PCR of 7 to 11 cycles using a sample-barcoded 5' primer and a J-beta primer mix. From the 5' RACE reads, TCRdb called clonotypes with MiXCR, one entry per CDR3 protein. The sample lists around 1.5 million distinct CDR3 sequences, 42% seen once, with less than 8% in the top ten. The CDR3 has 18 residues. Germline V gene sequence: CDR1 SGHTA, CDR2 FQGNSA. This sequence was found in a woman aged 18-29 years in good health. V and J are TRBV7-2 and TRBJ2-5; unclear D gene. The J call is doubtful: the DNA matches TRBJ2-1 better. The sequenced sample was blood. The DNA of the CDR3 is TGTGCCAGCAGCTTAGTGGTCGGCAGATCGGTCGGGCAAGAGACCCAGTTCTTC. As protein: CASSLVVGRSVGQETQFF.